The 19 T cell receptor beta chains listed next were all sequenced from one sample in a study of identical twins. TCRdb fed the 5' RACE reads into MiXCR, producing one record per CDR3 protein. The repertoire has around 690,000 distinct CDR3 sequences, around 20% of them found once; the top ten carry roughly 4%. These data were also reused for a study on T cells expressing NK-cell markers.

Sequenced sample: PBMCs. The receptors were sampled from a woman aged 18-29 years in good health.

The rearrangement joins TRBV5-5 to TRBJ2-7, with D tentatively TRBD1 or TRBD2 (5 bases each). V was trimmed by 9 bases and J by 6 bases, leaving 19 bases between them. CDR1 SGHKS and CDR2 YYEKEE come from the germline V gene (reference sequence). CDR3 length: 13 residues. Here the CDR3 DNA reads TGTGCCATGAGTACGGGGCTCCTCTGCGAGCAGTACTTC. Translation: CAMSTGLLCEQYF.

The chain employs TRBV10-3 and TRBJ2-7; D may be TRBD1 or TRBD2 (6 bases each). V shed 3 bases and J shed 6 bases, with 21 bases lying between them. Germline V gene data show CDR1 as ENHRY and CDR2 as SYGVKD. The CDR3 totals 16 residues. The CDR3 loop is CAISESPRRGGGEQYF. The CDR3 coding sequence is TGTGCCATCAGTGAATCTCCCCGGCGAGGAGGGGGCGAGCAGTACTTC.

This clonotype occurred a few times. This chain uses TRBV4-3 with TRBJ2-1; TRBD2 matches 7 bases. This CDR3 is 16 amino acids long. Germline V lookup: CDR1 LGHNA, CDR2 YSLEER. Losses at the gene ends were 0 bases for V and 7 bases for J; bases not matched to a gene: 9. The CDR3 is CASSQDRAGAYNEQFF. Written as DNA, the CDR3 is TGCGCCAGCAGCCAAGATCGGGCGGGAGCGTATAATGAGCAGTTCTTC.

CDR3 coding DNA: TGTGCTAGTGGTTTGGTAGCTTTGGCCTACGAGCAGTACTTC. It yields the protein CASGLVALAYEQYF. The chain has TRBV12-5 and TRBJ2-7, with D unclear. V lost 0 bases and J 2 bases, leaving 8 bases between the germline ends. From germline, CDR1 is LGHNT and CDR2 FRNRAP. This CDR3 contains 14 residues.

In its sample, this clonotype was seen a few times. The V gene is TRBV12-3 or TRBV12-4, the J gene TRBJ1-6; 9 bases map to TRBD1. This CDR3 has 15 amino acids. After removal of 6 bases from V and 8 bases from J, the junction contained 8 bases not matched to a gene. CDR3 coding DNA: TGTGCCAGCAGCTCGGGACAGGGTCTTTATTCACCCCTCCACTTT. It is translated as CASSSGQGLYSPLHF.

This clonotype was detected a few times. V is TRBV12-3 or TRBV12-4 and J is TRBJ1-2; D not resolved. The CDR3 consists of 15 residues. Trimming shortened V by 3 bases and J by 3 bases, and 14 bases separated the two germline ends. CDR3 DNA: TGTGCCAGCAGTTTCTCCTTCCGGCCGGACTATGGCTACACCTTC. Protein sequence: CASSFSFRPDYGYTF.

The chain joins TRBV20-1 to TRBJ2-1; the D gene is possibly TRBD2 (7 bases). The germline CDR1 and CDR2 sequences are DFQATT and SNEGSKA (reference sequence). The CDR3 consists of 14 residues. V gave up 6 bases and J gave up 5 bases, with 17 bases separating them. The CDR3, as DNA: TGCAGTGCAGGGGGGCTAGCGGCAAACAATGAGCAGTTCTTC. This encodes CSAGGLAANNEQFF.

The chain joins TRBV20-1 to TRBJ2-1; D possibly corresponds to TRBD2 (6 bases). This CDR3 region has 13 residues. The V and J ends lost 4 bases and 5 bases respectively, with 12 bases between them. The germline V gene encodes CDR1 DFQATT and CDR2 SNEGSKA (reference sequence). The CDR3 region is CSATGVGDNEQFF. In DNA form, the CDR3 reads TGCAGTGCTACGGGGGTGGGAGACAATGAGCAGTTCTTC.

This chain connects TRBV4-3 to TRBJ2-6; D gene ambiguous. Trimming took 0 bases from V and 0 from J, leaving 12 bases between them. The CDR3 spans 18 residues. Looked up from germline, CDR1 is LGHNA and CDR2 is YSLEER. The CDR3 here is CASSQDPGSSSGANVLTF. The CDR3 DNA reads TGCGCCAGCAGCCAAGATCCTGGCAGTTCCTCTGGGGCCAACGTCCTGACTTTC.

This clonotype was seen more than once but under ten times. This chain links TRBV12-3 or TRBV12-4 with TRBJ2-3, with TRBD2 identical over 12 bases. After removal of 3 bases from V and 2 bases from J, the junction contained 6 bases not matched to a gene. CDR3 size: 17 residues. In DNA form, the CDR3 reads TGTGCCAGCAGTTTTGGGCTAGCGGGGGGGAACACAGATACGCAGTATTTT. The encoded protein is CASSFGLAGGNTDTQYF.

This clonotype was picked up many times. The rearrangement joins TRBV7-9 to TRBJ2-1; 7 nucleotides line up with TRBD1. CDR3 size: 15 residues. Per the germline V gene, CDR1 is SEHNR and CDR2 is FQNEAQ (reference sequence). V was clipped by 2 bases and J by 6 bases; unmatched bases: 7. The CDR3 bases are TGTGCCAGCAGCTTAAAAGGATCAGGGGGCAATGAGCAGTTCTTC. Translated: CASSLKGSGGNEQFF. The whole variable domain, filled in from reference TRBV7-9 and TRBJ2-1, reads DTGVSQNPRHKITKRGQNVTFRCDPISEHNRLYWYRQTLGQGPEFLTYFQNEAQLEKSRLLSDRFSAERPKGSFSTLEIQRTEQGDSAMYLCASSLKGSGGNEQFFGPGTRLTVL.

The V gene is TRBV6-5, the J gene TRBJ1-1; TRBD1 agrees at 7 bases. This CDR3 has 15 amino acids. Trimming removed 2 bases from V and 1 base from J; junction bases left unmatched: 4. Germline CDR1 MNHEY, CDR2 SVGAGI. The CDR3 nucleotides read TGTGCCAGCAGTTACCTGGACAGGAGGAACACTGAAGCTTTCTTT. Translated: CASSYLDRRNTEAFF.

This sequence joins TRBV5-1 and TRBJ2-3; D is ambiguous. Germline CDR1 reads SGHRS; CDR2 reads YFSETQ. Trimming shortened V by 4 bases and J by 2 bases, and 17 bases separated the two germline ends. CDR3 size: 16 residues. The CDR3 DNA sequence: TGCGCCAGCAGCCCGGGCCGCTTCCTTGACACAGATACGCAGTATTTT. Its protein product is CASSPGRFLDTDTQYF.

The gene calls are TRBV12-3 or TRBV12-4 and TRBJ1-4; D is undetermined. The germline V and J ends were trimmed by 3 bases and 8 bases, with 13 bases remaining between them. The CDR3 extends over 14 amino acids. This chain's CDR3 is CASSLVNRREKLFF. Written as DNA, the CDR3 is TGTGCCAGCAGTTTGGTTAACCGGCGGGAAAAACTGTTTTTT.

This clonotype was counted many times. The rearrangement links TRBV7-9 to TRBJ2-7, with D tentatively TRBD1 (6 bases). Germline CDR1 is SEHNR and CDR2 is FQNEAQ (reference sequence). V was trimmed by 5 bases and J by 4 bases, leaving 12 bases between them. The CDR3 is 13 residues long. The CDR3 sequence: CASSLRTGYEQYF. DNA for the CDR3: TGTGCCAGCAGCCTACGAACAGGGTACGAGCAGTACTTC. The complete variable domain, with remaining parts taken from reference TRBV7-9 and TRBJ2-7, reads DTGVSQNPRHKITKRGQNVTFRCDPISEHNRLYWYRQTLGQGPEFLTYFQNEAQLEKSRLLSDRFSAERPKGSFSTLEIQRTEQGDSAMYLCASSLRTGYEQYFGPGTRLTVT.

V and J are TRBV12-3 or TRBV12-4 and TRBJ1-3; 9 positions agree with TRBD1. V was pared by 5 bases and J by 4 bases, with 0 bases of the junction left unmatched. The CDR3 covers 13 residues. The CDR3 sequence: CASSGQGGNTIYF. The CDR3, as DNA: TGTGCCAGCAGTGGACAGGGGGGAAACACCATATATTTT.

This clonotype was recorded a few times. This chain links TRBV12-3 or TRBV12-4 with TRBJ1-2; D might be TRBD1 (5 bases). This CDR3 spans 13 amino acids. Trimming shortened V by 6 bases and J by 8 bases, and 16 bases separated the two germline ends. The CDR3 sequence: CASSLTGGRGYTF. Here the CDR3 DNA reads TGTGCCAGCAGCCTCACAGGAGGTCGCGGCTACACCTTC.

The CDR3 sequence is CASSTGTSGPTYNEQFF. In nucleotides, the CDR3 is TGTGCCAGCAGCACCGGGACTAGCGGACCGACCTACAATGAGCAGTTCTTC. The rearrangement joins TRBV9 to TRBJ2-1; 11 nucleotides match TRBD2. Germline V lookup: CDR1 SGDLS, CDR2 YYNGEE. Germline trimming cut 4 bases from V and 2 bases from J; bases unmatched to any gene: 8. The CDR3 totals 17 residues.

This clonotype was detected only a few times. Here the CDR3 reads CASTGDRPNTEAFF. The CDR3 coding sequence is TGTGCCAGCACGGGGGACAGGCCGAACACTGAAGCTTTCTTT. The chain links TRBV12-3 or TRBV12-4 to TRBJ1-1; 8 nucleotides match TRBD1. This CDR3 contains 14 residues. Trimming at V came to 7 bases and at J to 1 base, leaving 5 bases not matched to a gene.